This TCR beta chain derives from a study of OX40 agonist ivuxolimab in advanced cancers. Regarding the research as a whole: Ivuxolimab, which targeted the costimulatory receptor OX40 (CD134), was an agonistic, fully human IgG2 monoclonal antibody. Patients were allowed to have had prior anti-PD-1, anti-PD-L1 or anti-CTLA-4 therapy, and roughly 40% of the dose-escalation patients had previously received checkpoint inhibitors. In the dose-escalation cohort, more than 75% of patients were male, and the mean age was approximately 60 years, with a range of roughly 20 to 79. Of the roughly 50 dose-escalation patients, hepatocellular carcinoma was present in roughly 19, melanoma in approximately 15, renal cell carcinoma in 9 and head and neck cancer in 9. Partial responses occurred in three dose-escalation patients, of whom one had hepatocellular carcinoma and two had cutaneous melanoma. The paper reports the monotherapy dose-escalation portion (N = 52 patients) of the phase I ivuxolimab trial. Intravenous ivuxolimab was administered to patients every 2 weeks at six dose levels: 0.01, 0.1, 0.3, 1.5, 3 and 10 mg/kg. Peripheral TCRbeta sequencing aimed to test whether ivuxolimab altered TCR sequence diversity and caused clonal T-cell expansion. Results and caveats for the whole study, not just this receptor: Low levels of normalized T-cell clonal expansion were also seen in some patients who did not respond. In partial responders in the 0.1-3.0 mg/kg groups, normalized peripheral clonal expansion was found to be among the lowest, especially among CD8+ T cells. At doses of 0.1 to 3.0 mg/kg, clonal expansion of both CD4+ and CD8+ blood T cells was observed from baseline to week 6. The antigen specificity of the peripheral T cells that underwent clonal expansion was not determined. After ivuxolimab, expanded clones were on average more numerous among CD8+ T cells than among CD4+ T cells.

The CDR3 contains 15 residues, cysteine and phenylalanine counted. The sequence is cut down to CDR3 DNA, 45 bases in frame from base 1. As encoded in the germline V gene, CDR1 is MNHNS while CDR2 is SASEGT. The germline V end is reduced by 6 bases and the J end by 7 bases; junction bases left unmatched: 14. Genomic DNA was isolated from the sorted cells so that the TCRbeta CDR3 region could be sequenced. The immunoSEQ Assay was used for sequencing of TCRbeta CDR3 regions. This immuneACCESS table, as held by TCRdb, lists in-frame sequences with V and J called but not all clones. Of the missing ones, under half trace to an unresolved V gene in checked studies; the others have no known cause. A total of over 65,000 clones appear in this sample, around 92% of them only once. The biggest ten clones account for 0.53% of the sample. A note on this clone: Its recognized antigen is unknown. No base quality information exists; no much larger clone differs at one position.

The trial excluded patients who had a history of autoimmune disease or who were on systemic immunosuppression. Peripheral blood for TCR sequencing was collected from all dose cohorts at baseline, on cycle 4 day 1, and on cycle 7 day 1. Samples were obtained from an open-label, multicenter, first-in-human phase I dose-escalation trial of ivuxolimab. Adults with locally advanced or metastatic melanoma, renal cell, hepatocellular, or head and neck squamous cell carcinoma were enrolled in the trial. Before TCR sequencing, CD4+ and CD8+ T cells were separately sorted from peripheral blood. The material was CD4+ or CD8+ T cells sorted from blood, obtained in a trial of the OX40 agonist ivuxolimab. The receptor was derived from an adult with an advanced solid tumor such as melanoma, head and neck, liver or kidney cancer. The sequence links TRBV6-1 to TRBJ2-7; 8 central bases correspond to TRBD2. The CDR3 region has the sequence CASSPTSAFLGEQYF. The nucleotides read TGTGCCAGCAGCCCGACTAGCGCCTTCTTGGGGGAGCAGTACTTC.